This T cell receptor (beta chain) was sequenced during a study of cytomegalovirus exposure and HLA in healthy donors. Points from the study as a whole: The authors reported that TCR beta sequences could predict HLA-A and HLA-B alleles. These predictions were accurate for most subjects in the first cohort. Solely CMV serostatus was available to characterize immune exposure.

13 Jbeta primers and 60 Vbeta primers were used for the PCR. Sequenced by immunoSEQ multiplex PCR; TCRdb stores in-frame clones only, minus some. The sample contains about 170,000 clones, around two thirds of which appear only once. As for this clone: The antigen is unknown.

Between the trimmed V and J ends, which lost 6 bases and 2 bases, there was a span of 20 bases. The CDR3 contains 17 residues. Per germline, CDR1 SGHTA and CDR2 FQGNSA. Input material: PBMCs. The rearrangement joins TRBV7-2 to TRBJ2-1; D might be TRBD2 (6 bases). The clonotype originates from a man between 35 and 55 years old in good health and CMV-seronegative. CDR3 sequence (DNA): TGTGCCAGCAGACTACGACCGGGGGACTCTACCTACAATGAGCAGTTCTTC. This encodes CASRLRPGDSTYNEQFF.